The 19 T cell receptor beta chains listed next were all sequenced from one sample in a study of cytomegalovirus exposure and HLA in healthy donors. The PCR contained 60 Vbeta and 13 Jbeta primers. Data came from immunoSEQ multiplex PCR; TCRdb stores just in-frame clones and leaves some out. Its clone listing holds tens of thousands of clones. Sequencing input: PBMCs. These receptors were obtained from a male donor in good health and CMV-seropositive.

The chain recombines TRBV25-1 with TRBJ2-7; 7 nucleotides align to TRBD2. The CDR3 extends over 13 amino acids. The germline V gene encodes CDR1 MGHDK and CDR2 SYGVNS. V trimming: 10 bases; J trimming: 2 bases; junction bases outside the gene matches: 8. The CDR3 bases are TGTGCCACCCGGTGGGGGGGGACCTACGAGCAGTACTTC. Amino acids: CATRWGGTYEQYF.

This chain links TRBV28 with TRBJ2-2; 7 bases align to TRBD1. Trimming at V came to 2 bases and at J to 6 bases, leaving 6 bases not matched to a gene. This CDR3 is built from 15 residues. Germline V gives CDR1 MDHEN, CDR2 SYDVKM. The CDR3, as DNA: TGTGCCAGCAGTTTAAGGGGGCGGAAGTCCGGGGAGCTGTTTTTT. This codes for CASSLRGRKSGELFF.

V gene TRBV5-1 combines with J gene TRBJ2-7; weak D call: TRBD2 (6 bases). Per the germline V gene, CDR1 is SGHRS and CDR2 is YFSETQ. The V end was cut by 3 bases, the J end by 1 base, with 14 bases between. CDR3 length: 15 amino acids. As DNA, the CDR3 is TGCGCCAGCAGCTCCCTCCGGGACTCTTCCTACGAGCAGTACTTC. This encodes CASSSLRDSSYEQYF.

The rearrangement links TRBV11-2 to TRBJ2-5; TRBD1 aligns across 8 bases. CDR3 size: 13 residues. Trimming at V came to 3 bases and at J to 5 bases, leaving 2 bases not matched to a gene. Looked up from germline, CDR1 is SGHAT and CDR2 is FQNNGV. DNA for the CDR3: TGTGCCAGCAGCTTGGGACAGGCGGAGACCCAGTACTTC. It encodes CASSLGQAETQYF.

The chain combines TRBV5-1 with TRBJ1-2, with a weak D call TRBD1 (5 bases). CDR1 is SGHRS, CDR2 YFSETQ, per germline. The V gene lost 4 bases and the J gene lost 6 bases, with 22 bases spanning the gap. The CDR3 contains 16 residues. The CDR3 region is CASSRGGGNIDNGYTF. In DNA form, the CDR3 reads TGCGCCAGCAGCCGTGGCGGGGGGAATATAGATAATGGCTACACCTTC.

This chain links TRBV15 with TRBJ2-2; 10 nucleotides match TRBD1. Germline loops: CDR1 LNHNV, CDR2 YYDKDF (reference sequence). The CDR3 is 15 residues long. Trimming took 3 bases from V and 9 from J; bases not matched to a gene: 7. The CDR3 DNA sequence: TGTGCCACCAGCAGGGCGGGACAGGGGACAAGGGAGCTGTTTTTT. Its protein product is CATSRAGQGTRELFF. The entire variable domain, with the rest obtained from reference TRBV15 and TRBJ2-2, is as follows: DAMVIQNPRYQVTQFGKPVTLSCSQTLNHNVMYWYQQKSSQAPKLLFHYYDKDFNNEADTPDNFQSRRPNTSFCFLDIRSPGLGDTAMYLCATSRAGQGTRELFFGEGSRLTVL.

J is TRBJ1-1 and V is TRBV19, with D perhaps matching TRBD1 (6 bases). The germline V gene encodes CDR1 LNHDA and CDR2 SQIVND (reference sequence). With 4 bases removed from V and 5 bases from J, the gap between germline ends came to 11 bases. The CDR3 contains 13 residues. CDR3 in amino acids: CASSTTGFTEAFF. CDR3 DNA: TGTGCCAGTAGTACGACAGGTTTTACTGAAGCTTTCTTT.

The CDR3 bases are TGTGCCAGCAGTTTATCTGGCGGGAACTATGGCTACACCTTC. Amino acids: CASSLSGGNYGYTF. The chain is built from TRBV27 and TRBJ1-2; D is ambiguous. Germline lookup yields CDR1 MNHEY and CDR2 SMNVEV (reference sequence). There are 14 residues in the CDR3. V lost 0 bases, J lost 2 bases, and 7 bases lay in between.

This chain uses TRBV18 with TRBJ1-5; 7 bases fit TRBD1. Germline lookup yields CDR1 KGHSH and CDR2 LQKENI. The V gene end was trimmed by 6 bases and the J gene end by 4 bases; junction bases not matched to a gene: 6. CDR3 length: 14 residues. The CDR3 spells CASSSRQGNQPQHF. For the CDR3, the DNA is TGTGCCAGCTCCTCGCGACAGGGAAATCAGCCCCAGCATTTT.

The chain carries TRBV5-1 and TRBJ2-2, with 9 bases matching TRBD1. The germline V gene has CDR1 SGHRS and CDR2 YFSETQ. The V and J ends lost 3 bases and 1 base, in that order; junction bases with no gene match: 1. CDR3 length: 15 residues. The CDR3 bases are TGCGCCAGCAGCTCGGGACAGGGGAACACCGGGGAGCTGTTTTTT. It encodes CASSSGQGNTGELFF.

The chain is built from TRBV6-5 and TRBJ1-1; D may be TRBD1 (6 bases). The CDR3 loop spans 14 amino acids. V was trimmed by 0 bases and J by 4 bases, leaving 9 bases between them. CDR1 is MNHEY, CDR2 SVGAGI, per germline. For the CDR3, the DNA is TGTGCCAGCAGTTACTCGGACAGCTCCACTGAAGCTTTCTTT. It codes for CASSYSDSSTEAFF.

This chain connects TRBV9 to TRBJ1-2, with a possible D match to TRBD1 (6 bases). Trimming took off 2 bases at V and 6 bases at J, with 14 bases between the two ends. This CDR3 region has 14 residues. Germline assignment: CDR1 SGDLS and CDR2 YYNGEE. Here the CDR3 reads CASSVSGANHGYTF. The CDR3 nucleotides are TGTGCCAGCAGCGTTTCAGGGGCGAACCATGGCTACACCTTC.

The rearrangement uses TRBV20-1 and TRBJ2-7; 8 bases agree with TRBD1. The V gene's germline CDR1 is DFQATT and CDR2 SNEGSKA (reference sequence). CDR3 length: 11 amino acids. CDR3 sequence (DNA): TGCAGGGGGGACAGGAGGGACGAGCAGTACTTC. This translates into CRGDRRDEQYF.

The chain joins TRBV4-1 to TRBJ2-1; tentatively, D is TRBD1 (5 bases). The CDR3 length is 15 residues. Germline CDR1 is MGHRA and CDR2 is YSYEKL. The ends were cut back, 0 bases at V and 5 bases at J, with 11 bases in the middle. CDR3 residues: CASSQDEGVHNEQFF. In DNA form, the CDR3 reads TGCGCCAGCAGCCAAGATGAAGGGGTACACAATGAGCAGTTCTTC.

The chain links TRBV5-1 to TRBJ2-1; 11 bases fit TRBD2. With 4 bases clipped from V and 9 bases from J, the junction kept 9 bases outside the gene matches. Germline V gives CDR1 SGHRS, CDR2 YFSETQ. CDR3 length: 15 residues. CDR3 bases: TGCGCCAGCAGCACATATAGCGGGGGGGCCATTGAGCAGTTCTTC. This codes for CASSTYSGGAIEQFF.

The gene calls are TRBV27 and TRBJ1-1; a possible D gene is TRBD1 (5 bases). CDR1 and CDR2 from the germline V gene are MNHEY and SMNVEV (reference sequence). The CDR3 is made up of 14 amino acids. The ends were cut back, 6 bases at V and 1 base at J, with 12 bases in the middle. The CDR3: CASSNRTTNTEAFF. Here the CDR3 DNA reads TGTGCCAGCAGCAACCGGACAACGAACACTGAAGCTTTCTTT.

This chain's CDR3 is CASSERDRGTYEQYF. Here the CDR3 DNA reads TGTGCCAGCAGTGAAAGGGACAGGGGTACCTACGAGCAGTACTTC. This chain joins TRBV6-1 and TRBJ2-7, with 10 bases identical to TRBD1. Germline V lookup: CDR1 MNHNS, CDR2 SASEGT. This CDR3 is built from 15 residues. Germline trimming cut 2 bases from V and 2 bases from J; bases unmatched to any gene: 3.

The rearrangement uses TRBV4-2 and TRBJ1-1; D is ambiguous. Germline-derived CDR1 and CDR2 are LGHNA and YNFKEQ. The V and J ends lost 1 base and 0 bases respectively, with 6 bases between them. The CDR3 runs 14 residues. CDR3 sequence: CASSQGLMNTEAFF. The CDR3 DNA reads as TGTGCCAGCAGCCAAGGTCTTATGAACACTGAAGCTTTCTTT.

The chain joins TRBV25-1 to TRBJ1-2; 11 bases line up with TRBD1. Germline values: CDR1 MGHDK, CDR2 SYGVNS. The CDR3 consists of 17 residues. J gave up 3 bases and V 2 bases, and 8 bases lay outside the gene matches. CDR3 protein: CASSEGTGTGGDYGYTF. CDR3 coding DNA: TGTGCCAGCAGTGAAGGTACCGGGACAGGGGGGGACTATGGCTACACCTTC.